This paragraph reports one TCR beta chain. These data are taken from a study of blood T cell repertoires in COVID-19. Profiling relied on immunoSEQ multiplex PCR, and the TCRdb table lists in-frame clones only, not all of them. This table holds about 300,000 clones, around nine tenths found once. V was clipped by 4 bases and J by 6 bases, with 16 bases between them. This CDR3 has 15 amino acids. Per germline, CDR1 SGDLS and CDR2 YYNGEE. Material: peripheral blood. V gene TRBV9 combines with J gene TRBJ1-4; tentatively, D is TRBD1 (6 bases). The sequence was obtained from a woman under 40 with COVID-19, enrolled during active disease. Here the CDR3 DNA reads TGTGCCAGCAGCCGCACAGGGAGAGTAGATGAAAAACTGTTTTTT. Its translation: CASSRTGRVDEKLFF.